The 6 T cell receptor beta chains presented below share a single source sample, sequenced in a study of T cell repertoires in cytomegalovirus infection. TCRdb recomputed calls from the reads with MiXCR, one row per CDR3 protein. The sample lists 830,000 or so distinct CDR3 sequences; around a third were seen once. What these receptors recognize is not known. The specimen was cultured CD8+ T cells from PBMCs, collected from culture after CMV antigen stimulation. The receptors were sampled from a human donor in good health (CMV status not recorded). Some clones in this sample may be carry-over from other donors' samples.

The chain recombines TRBV6-2 or TRBV6-3 with TRBJ1-4; D gene ambiguous. The CDR3 sequence is 13 residues long. V was pared by 2 bases and J by 4 bases, with 5 bases between. Germline V gene lookup returns CDR1 MNHEY and CDR2 SVGEGT. The CDR3 here is CASSYSRNEKLFF. Written as DNA, the CDR3 is TGTGCCAGCAGTTACAGCCGTAATGAAAAACTGTTTTTT.

The rearrangement links TRBV6-6 to TRBJ2-1; TRBD2 agrees at 8 bases. With 0 bases clipped from V and 9 bases from J, the junction kept 19 bases outside the gene matches. Germline-derived CDR1 and CDR2 are MNHNY and SVGAGI (reference sequence). CDR3 size: 19 residues. CDR3 protein: CASSYSMGHLEDGGGEQFF. Written as DNA, the CDR3 is TGTGCCAGCAGTTACTCGATGGGCCACTTAGAGGACGGGGGGGGTGAGCAGTTCTTC.

V is TRBV27 and J is TRBJ2-1; no clear D. Trimming left V 4 bases short and J 6 bases short, with 10 bases between. This CDR3 has 13 amino acids. Germline CDR1 reads MNHEY; CDR2 reads SMNVEV (reference sequence). This chain's CDR3 is CASSYSQVNEQFF. CDR3 DNA sequence: TGTGCCAGCAGTTATTCTCAAGTCAATGAGCAGTTCTTC.

This clonotype turned up a few times. This chain uses TRBV7-9 with TRBJ1-6, with D possibly being TRBD1 (5 bases). The V gene's germline CDR1 is SEHNR and CDR2 FQNEAQ (reference sequence). This CDR3 comprises 15 residues. Trimming pared 1 base from V and 5 bases from J, leaving 9 bases between. In DNA, the CDR3 is TGTGCCAGCAGCTTAGGCGGGGCCCATAATTCACCCCTCCACTTT. Translated: CASSLGGAHNSPLHF.

This clonotype was counted only a few times. The genes are TRBV12-3 or TRBV12-4 and TRBJ2-3; D assignment may be TRBD1 or TRBD2 (5 bases each). V gave up 3 bases and J gave up 3 bases, with 19 bases separating them. CDR3 length: 17 residues. CDR3 in amino acids: CASSFYHEGMSTDTQYF. The CDR3, as DNA: TGTGCCAGCAGTTTTTATCATGAGGGGATGTCGACAGATACGCAGTATTTT.

This rearrangement joins TRBV27 to TRBJ2-7, with 7 bases that match TRBD1. With V trimmed by 3 bases and J by 5 bases, 4 bases remained unmatched. CDR1 MNHEY and CDR2 SMNVEV come from the germline V gene (reference sequence). This CDR3 comprises 13 residues. CDR3 residues: CASSLRQGDEQYF. The DNA of the CDR3 is TGTGCCAGCAGTTTGAGGCAGGGGGACGAGCAGTACTTC.